Below are 2 T cell receptor beta chains sequenced from a single sample in a study of siplizumab effects on memory and regulatory T cells (dated by TCRdb to between 2017 and 2020). The library relied on the immunoSEQ multiplex PCR assay. As stored in TCRdb, this immuneACCESS dataset retains in-frame rearrangements with V and J assigned. A fraction of the clones does not appear; measured against another copy, unresolved V genes explain less than half of the discrepancy, and the remainder lacks a known reason. In all, the sample holds roughly 100,000 clones, and approximately 94% of those were seen once. In total, the top ten clones hold approximately 0.32% of the sample. Material for sequencing was CD4+ T cells sorted from blood. Receptor source: a human donor in good health.

This clone was counted at least ten times. The chain has TRBV9 and TRBJ1-1; D unresolved. CDR1 and CDR2 (germline): SGDLS, YYNGEE. V lost 2 bases and J lost 0, with 11 bases in between. The CDR3 runs 15 residues. The chain's CDR3 is CASSVLSVMNTEAFF. Here the CDR3 DNA reads TGTGCCAGCAGCGTTCTGTCAGTGATGAACACTGAAGCTTTCTTT.

The V gene is TRBV4-2, the J gene TRBJ2-2, with D perhaps TRBD2 (6 bases). Between the trimmed V and J ends, which lost 0 bases and 15 bases, there was a span of 17 bases. The germline gives CDR1 LGHNA, CDR2 YNFKEQ. The CDR3 contains 14 residues. The CDR3: CASSQDMRRGRLFF. The CDR3 region has the DNA TGTGCCAGCAGCCAAGATATGAGGCGGGGCAGGTTGTTTTTT.